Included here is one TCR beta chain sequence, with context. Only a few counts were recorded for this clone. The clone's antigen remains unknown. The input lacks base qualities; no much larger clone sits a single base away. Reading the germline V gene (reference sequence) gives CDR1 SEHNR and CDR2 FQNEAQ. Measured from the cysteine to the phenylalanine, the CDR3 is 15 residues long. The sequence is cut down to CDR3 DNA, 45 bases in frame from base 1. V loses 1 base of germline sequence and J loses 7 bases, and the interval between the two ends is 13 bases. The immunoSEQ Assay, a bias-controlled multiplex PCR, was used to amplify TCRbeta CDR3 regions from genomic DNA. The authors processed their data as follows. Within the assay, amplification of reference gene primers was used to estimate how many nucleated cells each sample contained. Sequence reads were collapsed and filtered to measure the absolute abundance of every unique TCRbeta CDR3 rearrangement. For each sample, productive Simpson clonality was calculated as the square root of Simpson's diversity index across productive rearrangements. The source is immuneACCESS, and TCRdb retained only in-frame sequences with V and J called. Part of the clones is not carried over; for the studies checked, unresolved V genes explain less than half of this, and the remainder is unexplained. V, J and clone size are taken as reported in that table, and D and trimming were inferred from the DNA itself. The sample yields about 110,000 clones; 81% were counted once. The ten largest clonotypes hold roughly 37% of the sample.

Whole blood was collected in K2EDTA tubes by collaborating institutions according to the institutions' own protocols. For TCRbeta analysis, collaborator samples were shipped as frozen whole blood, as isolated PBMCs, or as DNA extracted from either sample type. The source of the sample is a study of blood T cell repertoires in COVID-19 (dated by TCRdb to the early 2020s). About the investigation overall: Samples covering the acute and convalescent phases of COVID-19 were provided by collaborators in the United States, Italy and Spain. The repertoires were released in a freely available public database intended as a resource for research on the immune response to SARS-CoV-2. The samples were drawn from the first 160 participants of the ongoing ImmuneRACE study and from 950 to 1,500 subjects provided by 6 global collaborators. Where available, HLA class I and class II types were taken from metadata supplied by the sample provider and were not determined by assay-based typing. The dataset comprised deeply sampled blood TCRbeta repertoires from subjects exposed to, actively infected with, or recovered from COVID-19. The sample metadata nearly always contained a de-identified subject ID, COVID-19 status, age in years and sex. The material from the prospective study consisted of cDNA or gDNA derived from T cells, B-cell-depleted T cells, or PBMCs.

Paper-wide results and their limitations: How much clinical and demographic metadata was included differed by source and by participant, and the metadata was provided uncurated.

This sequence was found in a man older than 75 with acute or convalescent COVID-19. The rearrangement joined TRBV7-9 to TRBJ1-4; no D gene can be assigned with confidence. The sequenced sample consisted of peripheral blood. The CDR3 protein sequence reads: CASSLGGVAAEKLFF. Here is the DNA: TGTGCCAGCAGCTTAGGCGGGGTAGCGGCTGAAAAACTGTTTTTT.